This TCR beta chain is drawn from a study of CXCR3-negative and CXCR3-positive naive CD8 T cells (dated by TCRdb to the late 2010s). Notes on the research overall: In total, roughly 140 million TRB reads were obtained, which works out to roughly 1.5 +/- 0.3 million reads per library. The diversity and physicochemical repertoire analyses included eleven to twelve donors pooled from two independent experiments. TRBV-TRBJ cluster analysis included naive subsets from roughly 5 donors and memory cells from 3 donors.

For each CD8+ T cell subset, flow sorting was done in triplicate, and 300,000 to 350,000 cells per subset went directly into RLT lysis buffer. Naive CD8+ T cells were defined stringently as CD45RO-CCR7+CD27+CD95- to exclude memory contaminants. Standard density gradient centrifugation was used to isolate peripheral blood mononuclear cells from buffy coats. Naive CXCR3-negative and CXCR3-positive CD8+ T cells were flow-sorted using a FACSAria III. Total RNA was extracted from sorted cells with an RNeasy Mini Kit. Reads for this sample came from a NextSeq 550. The Human TCR Profiling Kit (MiLaboratory) was used to prepare UMI-labeled 5' RACE TRB cDNA libraries. cDNA synthesis used the entire amount of extracted RNA, and PCR amplification then used the entire amount of cDNA produced. The libraries were made side by side, with each library going through the same number of PCR cycles. In the paper's pipeline: MIGEC and MiXCR extracted about 54,000 +/- 9,700 unique UMI-labeled TRB cDNA molecules per library, requiring at least two reads per UMI. On average, roughly 40,000 +/- 10,000 functional in-frame TRB CDR3 nucleotide clonotypes lacking stop codons were found per library. After downsampling to 5000 UMI-labeled TRB molecules per sample, diversity metrics, including normalized Shannon-Wiener and Chao1, were computed in VDJtools. VDJtools computed clonotype-size-weighted physicochemical properties of the central five CDR3 residues: interaction energy, strength, volume and Kidera factor 4. Through TCRdb reprocessing, the reads give one entry per CDR3 protein sequence; DNA is omitted. TCRdb's processing, not the study's, gives the V and J calls here. For this sample, the table gives 70,000 to 100,000 distinct CDR3 sequences. The ten top clones hold roughly 1.8% of the sample.

Results the study describes overall, beyond this receptor: Naive CXCR3-negative and CXCR3-positive cells from the same donor showed similar TRBV-TRBJ usage, whereas memory cells showed distinct patterns. Compared with CXCR3-negative naive cells, CXCR3-positive naive cells had TRB CDR3s with higher hydrophobicity (lower Kidera factor 4), lower energy, and higher strength and volume indices. Because surface CD5, which has been linked to self-reactivity in mice, was comparable between naive subsets, TCR interaction strength was also inferred from TRB CDR3 physicochemical properties. Both naive subsets had comparably high repertoire diversity, while memory CD8+ T cells had much lower repertoire diversity. CXCR3 expression partially decreased after cryopreservation, so most assays used freshly isolated PBMCs.

The CDR3 covers 18 residues, taking in both the cysteine and the phenylalanine. The entry carries no DNA sequence. Remarks on this clonotype: Its antigen is unknown.

Specimen: naive CXCR3- CD8+ T cells from blood. Read against the paper, the sample's cell subset or site label means: CD45RO-CCR7+CD27+CD95- naive CD8+ T cells lacking CXCR3 (TNR3-). Recombination connected TRBV21-1 to TRBJ1-5; absent DNA, TCRdb's TRBD1 call cannot be checked. TRBV21-1 represents a pseudogene. This clonotype was obtained from a human donor in good health. Some clones in this sample may be carry-over from other donors' samples. The CDR3: CANLLGQPTSNSNQPQHF.